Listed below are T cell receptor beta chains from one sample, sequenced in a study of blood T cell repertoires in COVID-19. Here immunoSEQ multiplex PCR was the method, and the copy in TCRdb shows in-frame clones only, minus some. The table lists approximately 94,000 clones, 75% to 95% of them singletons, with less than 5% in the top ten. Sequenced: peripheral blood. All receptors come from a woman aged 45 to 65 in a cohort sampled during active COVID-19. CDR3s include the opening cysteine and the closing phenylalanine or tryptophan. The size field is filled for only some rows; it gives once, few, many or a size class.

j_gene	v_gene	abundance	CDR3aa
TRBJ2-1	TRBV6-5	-	CASRPGQGTNEQFF
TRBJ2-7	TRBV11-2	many	CASSFTPWGRGGQYF
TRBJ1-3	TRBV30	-	CAWSVYSGNTIYF
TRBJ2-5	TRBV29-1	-	CSARGLAGETQYF
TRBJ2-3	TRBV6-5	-	CASSYSRQGADTQYF
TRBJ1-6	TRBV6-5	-	CASSLGSTFGSPLHF
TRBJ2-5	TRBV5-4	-	CASSLGLAGEETQYF
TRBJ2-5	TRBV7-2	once	CASSPTSSQETQYF
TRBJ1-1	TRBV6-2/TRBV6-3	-	CASSRKRSNTEAFF
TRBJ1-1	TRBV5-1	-	CASSIGQGETEAFF
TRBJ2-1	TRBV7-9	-	CASSSGAGVNEQFF
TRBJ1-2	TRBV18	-	CASSPADNQGHGYTF
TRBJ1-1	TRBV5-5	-	CASSLAGTENTEAFF
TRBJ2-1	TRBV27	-	CASSLSGTSGAIYNEQFF
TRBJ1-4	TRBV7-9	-	CASSLRVGGVGEKLFF
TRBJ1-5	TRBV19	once	CASSMVRNSNQPQHF
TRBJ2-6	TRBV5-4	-	CASSLVAGGNGANVLTF
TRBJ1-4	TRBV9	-	CASSVEQATEKLFF
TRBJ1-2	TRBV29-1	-	CSVVWGQGGGYTF
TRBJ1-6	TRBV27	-	CASSLGAANSPLHF
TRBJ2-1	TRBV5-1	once	CASRVGRDNEQFF
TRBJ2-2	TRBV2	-	CASRGRGSNTGELFF
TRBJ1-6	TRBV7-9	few	CASRPLGDRGLSSPLHF
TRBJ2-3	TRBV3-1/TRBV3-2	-	CASSPTSGSRTDTQYF
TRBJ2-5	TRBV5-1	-	CASSGDSYPGETQYF
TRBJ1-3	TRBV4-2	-	CASSQVENSGNTIYF
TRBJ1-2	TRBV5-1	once	CASSSPGGIYGYTF
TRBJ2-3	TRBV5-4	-	CASSPGLAGDADTQYF
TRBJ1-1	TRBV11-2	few	CASSSETDGRAFF
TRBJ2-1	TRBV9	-	CASSPLARGGWNEQFF
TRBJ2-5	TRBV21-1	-	CASSNRVSGETQYF
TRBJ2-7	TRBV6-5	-	CASSYSDSFYEQYF
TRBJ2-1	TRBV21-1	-	CASLWTSGGGESEQFF
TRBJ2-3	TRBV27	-	CASSLSSLGDTQYF
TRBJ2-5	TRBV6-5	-	CASRVRGLETQYF
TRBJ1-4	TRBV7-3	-	CASSLFGTQERGEKLFF
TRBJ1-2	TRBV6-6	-	CASRNELSSYGYTF